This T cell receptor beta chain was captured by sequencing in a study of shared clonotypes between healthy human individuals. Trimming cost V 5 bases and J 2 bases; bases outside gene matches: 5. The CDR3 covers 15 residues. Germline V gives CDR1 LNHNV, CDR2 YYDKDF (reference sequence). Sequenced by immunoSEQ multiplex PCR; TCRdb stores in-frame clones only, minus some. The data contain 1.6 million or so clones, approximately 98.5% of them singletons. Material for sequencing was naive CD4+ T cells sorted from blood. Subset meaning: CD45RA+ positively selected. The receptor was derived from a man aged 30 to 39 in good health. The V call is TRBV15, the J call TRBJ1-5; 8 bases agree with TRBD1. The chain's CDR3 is CATSADRVGNQPQHF. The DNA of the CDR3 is TGTGCCACCAGCGCGGACAGGGTTGGCAATCAGCCCCAGCATTTT. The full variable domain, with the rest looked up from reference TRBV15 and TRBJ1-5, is DAMVIQNPRYQVTQFGKPVTLSCSQTLNHNVMYWYQQKSSQAPKLLFHYYDKDFNNEADTPDNFQSRRPNTSFCFLDIRSPGLGDTAMYLCATSADRVGNQPQHFGDGTRLSIL.